This record concerns one T cell receptor (beta chain) sequence. V was cut by 5 bases and J by 4 bases, with 9 bases left in between. Germline assignment: CDR1 SEHNR and CDR2 FQNEAQ (reference sequence). CDR3 size: 12 residues. Via MiXCR, TCRdb re-called the RT-PCR reads, giving one row per CDR3 protein. The table lists more than 550,000 distinct CDR3 sequences, approximately 14% of them singletons. The chain links TRBV7-9 to TRBJ2-7; TRBD1 is a possible D gene (6 bases). The sequence came from a female donor in good health, serving as a healthy control. Sequenced input: memory CD4+ T cells from blood. The CDR3 spells CASSGTLYEQYF. The CDR3 DNA follows: TGTGCCAGCAGCGGGACACTGTACGAGCAGTACTTC.